These 14 T cell receptor beta chains came from one sample sequenced in a study of T cells in Graves' hyperthyroidism and ophthalmopathy (dated by TCRdb to about 2019). The library came from multiplex PCR. Sequencing instrument: Illumina HiSeq 2000. The TCR beta CDR3 regions were amplified from RNA transcripts. A first-round RT-PCR of the TCR CDR3 used the HTBI primer set with the Qiagen OneStep RT-PCR kit. TCRdb cleaned the public reads at Q25 with fastp, built clones with MiXCR and kept in-frame beta chains. A single entry per CDR3 protein holds the most common genes and DNA from its merged rows. The sample data list about 260,000 distinct CDR3 sequences, and 20% to 25% of these were observed just once. Around 28% of the sample lies in the top ten. The sample comprised blood. The receptors were gathered from a man between 35 and 55 years old with Graves' hyperthyroidism that later progressed to Graves' ophthalmopathy.

This clonotype was recorded many times. One end of the junction is discordant with germline, which a read error may explain. This chain links TRBV7-3 with TRBJ2-2; the D gene is possibly TRBD2 (5 bases). Germline assignment: CDR1 SGHTA and CDR2 FQGTGA. The CDR3 consists of 15 residues. CDR3 sequence reads: CASSLSLGNTGELLF. CDR3 bases: TGTGCCAGCAGCTTATCTCTAGGGAACACCGGGGAGCTGCTTTTT.

At least ten counts were recorded for this clonotype. The gene calls are TRBV28 and TRBJ2-7; D remains ambiguous. CDR3 length equals 14 residues. Trimming took 6 bases from V and 6 from J, leaving 18 bases between them. Germline loops: CDR1 MDHEN, CDR2 SYDVKM. CDR3 in DNA: TGTGCCAGCAGCCCCCTCCCGTCTGAGCTCGAGCAGTACTTC. Translation: CASSPLPSELEQYF. The whole variable domain, filled in from reference TRBV28 and TRBJ2-7, reads DVKVTQSSRYLVKRTGEKVFLECVQDMDHENMFWYRQDPGLGLRLIYFSYDVKMKEKGDIPEGYSVSREKKERFSLILESASTNQTSMYLCASSPLPSELEQYFGPGTRLTVT.

The chain joins TRBV6-1 to TRBJ2-2, with 12 bases fitting TRBD2. Trimming removed 4 bases from V and 4 bases from J; junction bases left unmatched: 7. Germline V gene data show CDR1 as MNHNS and CDR2 as SASEGT. The CDR3 sequence is 17 residues long. The CDR3 bases are TGTGCCAGCAGTGCCCTAGCGGGAGGGCCGGTCACCGGGGAGCTGTTTTTT. It is translated as CASSALAGGPVTGELFF.

This clonotype has a count of ten or more. The chain is built from TRBV19 and TRBJ1-1, with 8 bases matching TRBD1. J lost 7 bases, V lost 5 bases, and 12 bases had no gene match. CDR1 is LNHDA, CDR2 SQIVND, per germline (reference sequence). The CDR3 consists of 15 residues. CDR3 nucleotides: TGTGCCAGTAGTTCGGCCCAGGGGGCGCGGGATGAAGCTTTCTTT. It specifies CASSSAQGARDEAFF.

Many counts were recorded for this clonotype. The rearrangement links TRBV30 to TRBJ2-2, with D unclear. Germline V gives CDR1 GTSNPN, CDR2 SVGIG (reference sequence). Between the trimmed V and J ends, which lost 3 bases and 6 bases, there was a span of 5 bases. The CDR3 loop spans 11 amino acids. The CDR3 bases are TGTGCCTGGAGCACGGCCGGGGAGCTGTTTTTT. This codes for CAWSTAGELFF.

The table lists this clonotype with many counts. This rearrangement joins TRBV15 to TRBJ2-5; perhaps TRBD1 as D (5 bases). Trimming took 4 bases from V and 2 from J, leaving 11 bases between them. The germline gives CDR1 LNHNV, CDR2 YYDKDF (reference sequence). The CDR3 totals 14 residues. CDR3: CATSNNRRQETQYF. For the CDR3, the DNA is TGTGCCACCAGCAATAACAGGAGACAAGAGACCCAGTACTTC.

This clonotype was counted ten times or more. The chain carries TRBV6-5 and TRBJ1-2, with TRBD1 identical over 8 bases. Per germline, CDR1 MNHEY and CDR2 SVGAGI. V gave up 2 bases and J gave up 7 bases; unmatched junction bases: 12. This CDR3 region has 16 residues. The CDR3 sequence: CASSYGIQGASIGYTF. The CDR3 DNA follows: TGTGCCAGCAGTTACGGGATTCAGGGGGCTTCAATTGGCTACACCTTC.

This chain connects TRBV28 to TRBJ2-7; possibly TRBD1 for D (5 bases). The V and J ends lost 5 bases and 0 bases respectively, with 11 bases between them. CDR3 length: 14 residues. The germline gives CDR1 MDHEN, CDR2 SYDVKM. CDR3 amino acids: CASSDDSSSYEQYF. CDR3 coding DNA: TGTGCCAGCAGTGACGACAGCTCCTCCTACGAGCAGTACTTC. Complete variable domain (other parts from reference TRBV28 and TRBJ2-7): DVKVTQSSRYLVKRTGEKVFLECVQDMDHENMFWYRQDPGLGLRLIYFSYDVKMKEKGDIPEGYSVSREKKERFSLILESASTNQTSMYLCASSDDSSSYEQYFGPGTRLTVT.

This clonotype was seen ten or more times. The gene calls are TRBV6-5 and TRBJ1-2; TRBD1 might be the D (6 bases). The V and J ends lost 5 bases and 3 bases respectively, with 13 bases between them. The CDR3 length is 14 residues. From germline, CDR1 is MNHEY and CDR2 SVGAGI. CDR3 loop: CASSIPGVDYGYTF. The CDR3 DNA sequence: TGTGCCAGCAGTATACCAGGGGTAGACTATGGCTACACCTTC.

This clonotype was seen many times. The chain has TRBV7-7 and TRBJ2-2, with TRBD2 matching 9 bases. The length of the CDR3 is 15 residues. The germline CDR1 and CDR2 sequences are SSHAT and FNYEAQ (reference sequence). The CDR3 DNA reads TGTGCTAGCCGGTCTAGCGGGAAGGGCACCGGGGAGCTGTTTTTT. Translated: CASRSSGKGTGELFF.

At least ten counts were recorded for this clonotype. The rearrangement uses TRBV11-2 and TRBJ1-2, with unresolved D. The CDR3 is 13 residues long. Germline lookup yields CDR1 SGHAT and CDR2 FQNNGV. Trimming removed 5 bases at V and 1 base at J, with 8 bases between. The CDR3 DNA reads TGTGCCAGCAGCGAGACTTTTAACTATGGCTACACCTTC. It specifies CASSETFNYGYTF.

V usage is TRBV12-3 or TRBV12-4 and J usage is TRBJ2-7; 9 bases map to TRBD2. V gave up 5 bases and J gave up 4 bases; unmatched junction bases: 12. The CDR3 length is 16 residues. The CDR3 DNA reads TGTGCCAGCAGTCCCACTTTAGCGGGAGAAGGGTACGAGCAGTACTTC. Protein sequence: CASSPTLAGEGYEQYF.

The chain carries TRBV12-3 or TRBV12-4 and TRBJ2-7, with 9 bases that match TRBD1. The CDR3 spans 15 residues. The junction had 4 bases not matched to a gene; V was cut back by 4 bases and J by 0 bases. CDR3 sequence reads: CASSSGQGFSYEQYF. CDR3 nucleotide sequence: TGTGCCAGCAGTTCGGGACAGGGTTTCTCCTACGAGCAGTACTTC.

This clonotype has a count of ten or more. This rearrangement joins TRBV6-1 to TRBJ1-1; D might be TRBD1 (5 bases). The CDR3 covers 15 residues. Trimming left V 1 base short and J 2 bases short, with 11 bases between. Germline V gene data show CDR1 as MNHNS and CDR2 as SASEGT. Here the CDR3 reads CASSEEGVLNTEAFF. CDR3 sequence (DNA): TGTGCCAGCAGTGAAGAAGGGGTCCTTAACACTGAAGCTTTCTTT.